These 26 T cell receptor beta chains were sequenced from one sample in a study of T cells in Graves' hyperthyroidism and ophthalmopathy (dated by TCRdb to 2018 to 2020). The library was obtained by multiplex PCR. TCRdb lists the instrument as Illumina HiSeq 2000. The TCR beta CDR3 regions were amplified from the RNA transcripts. The TCR CDR3 was subjected to a first round of RT-PCR using the HTBI primer set and the Qiagen OneStep RT-PCR kit. Using fastp at Q25 and MiXCR, TCRdb reprocessed the public reads and kept productive beta chains. Every entry covers one CDR3 protein and lists the most common genes and DNA from its rows. The sample table records about 480,000 distinct CDR3 sequences; 13% to 15% of these occur just once. The ten most abundant clones make up less than 20% of the sample. Sequencing was done on a sample of blood. Receptors originate from a woman aged 18-29 years with Graves' hyperthyroidism.

This clonotype was picked up many times. The rearrangement uses TRBV20-1 and TRBJ1-4; D is unclear. The CDR3 extends over 15 amino acids. Trimming took off 0 bases at V and 0 bases at J, with 8 bases between the two ends. Germline lookup yields CDR1 DFQATT and CDR2 SNEGSKA (reference sequence). CDR3 residues: CSAREGDATNEKLFF. The DNA for the CDR3 is TGCAGTGCTAGAGAGGGAGACGCAACTAATGAAAAACTGTTTTTT.

This clonotype showed up many times. The V gene is TRBV5-1, the J gene TRBJ1-1; no definite D call. The germline V and J ends were trimmed by 0 bases and 7 bases, with 16 bases remaining between them. This CDR3 spans 15 amino acids. Per germline, CDR1 SGHRS and CDR2 YFSETQ. CDR3 nucleotides: TGCGCCAGCAGCTTGGAGTCGCGTATTGAGAATGAAGCTTTCTTT. Its translation: CASSLESRIENEAFF.

This clonotype has at least ten counts. Here the CDR3 reads CASSEYVDWGHEQYF. The CDR3 DNA sequence: TGTGCCAGCAGCGAATACGTGGACTGGGGCCACGAGCAGTACTTC. The genes are TRBV3-1 and TRBJ2-7; D may correspond to TRBD1 or TRBD2 (5 bases each). The V end lost 5 bases, the J end lost 5 bases, and 19 bases lay between the germline ends. In germline, CDR1 is LGHDT, CDR2 YNNKEL (reference sequence). This CDR3 contains 15 residues.

This clonotype has ten or more counts. The V gene is TRBV12-3 or TRBV12-4, the J gene TRBJ2-3; unclear D gene. The CDR3 consists of 14 residues. With 4 bases removed from V and 0 bases from J, the gap between germline ends came to 8 bases. The CDR3 sequence: CASSSGASTDTQYF. CDR3 coding DNA: TGTGCCAGCAGTTCCGGAGCTAGCACAGATACGCAGTATTTT.

This clonotype was picked up a small number of times. The genes are TRBV28 and TRBJ2-7; a possible D gene is TRBD1 (6 bases). The V gene lost 5 bases and the J gene lost 2 bases, with 13 bases spanning the gap. The CDR3 totals 14 residues. Germline values: CDR1 MDHEN, CDR2 SYDVKM. The CDR3 nucleotides are TGTGCCAGCAGTCCCCGACAGGACGCCTACGAGCAGTACTTC. It translates to CASSPRQDAYEQYF.

This clonotype was observed many times. This chain joins TRBV6-5 and TRBJ2-2, with a possible D match to TRBD2 (5 bases). The CDR3 is 20 residues long. From germline, CDR1 is MNHEY and CDR2 SVGAGI. Trimming took off 1 base at V and 4 bases at J, with 25 bases between the two ends. The DNA for the CDR3 is TGTGCCAGCAGTTACTTGGGTCTCGCGGACCAAAAAGGGAGCACCGGGGAGCTGTTTTTT. Translating gives CASSYLGLADQKGSTGELFF.

As to this clonotype: This may be a read error, as it is one base from a much larger clone. This chain joins TRBV3-1 and TRBJ1-2, with 9 bases identical to TRBD1. CDR3 size: 14 residues. Germline loops: CDR1 LGHDT, CDR2 YNNKEL (reference sequence). V shed 1 base and J 7 bases; nucleotides not matched to a gene: 4. The CDR3 sequence is CASSQGDRVGGYTF. The CDR3 DNA sequence: TGTGCCAGCAGCCAAGGGGACAGGGTAGGTGGCTACACCTTC.

Many counts were recorded for this clonotype. This chain links TRBV7-2 with TRBJ2-7; D is possibly TRBD1 (6 bases). This CDR3 spans 15 amino acids. V lost 3 bases, J lost 0 bases, and 12 bases lay in between. The germline V gene has CDR1 SGHTA and CDR2 FQGNSA. Here the CDR3 reads CASSFGQGSSYEQYF. DNA for the CDR3: TGTGCCAGCAGCTTTGGCCAGGGGAGCTCCTACGAGCAGTACTTC.

V gene TRBV7-9 combines with J gene TRBJ1-4; 8 bases map to TRBD1. V was clipped by 5 bases and J by 6 bases; unmatched bases: 20. Germline lookup yields CDR1 SEHNR and CDR2 FQNEAQ (reference sequence). This CDR3 contains 19 residues. The CDR3 nucleotides read TGTGCCAGCAGCCGCAGAACCCGGCCCTTGGACAGGGAGGATGAAAAACTGTTTTTT. It yields the protein CASSRRTRPLDREDEKLFF.

A note on this clonotype: The junction departs from the called germline gene at one end, perhaps through a read error. The genes are TRBV5-1 and TRBJ2-1; D remains unclear. The germline CDR1 and CDR2 sequences are SGHRS and YFSETQ. This CDR3 is 11 amino acids long. CDR3: CASSLRVEQLF. The CDR3 nucleotides read TGCGCCAGCAGTCTTCGGGTTGAGCAGCTCTTC. The full variable domain, in which reference TRBV5-1 and TRBJ2-1 provide the parts outside the CDR3, is KAGVTQTPRYLIKTRGQQVTLSCSPISGHRSVSWYQQTPGQGLQFLFEYFSETQRNKGNFPGRFSGRQFSNSRSEMNVSTLELGDSALYLCASSLRVEQLFGPGTRLTVL.

This clonotype was found a few times. The chain recombines TRBV11-3 with TRBJ2-2; TRBD1 agrees at 8 bases. Losses at the gene ends were 4 bases for V and 5 bases for J; bases not matched to a gene: 9. Germline values: CDR1 SGHNT, CDR2 YENEEA. The length of the CDR3 is 16 residues. The CDR3 DNA reads as TGTGCCAGCAGCTCATGGACAGGGTTAAAAACCGGGGAGCTGTTTTTT. Amino acids: CASSSWTGLKTGELFF. Looking up the rest from reference TRBV11-3 and TRBJ2-2 gives the full variable domain: EAGVVQSPRYKIIEKKQPVAFWCNPISGHNTLYWYLQNLGQGPELLIRYENEEAVDDSQLPKDRFSAERLKGVDSTLKIQPAELGDSAVYLCASSSWTGLKTGELFFGEGSRLTVL.

The V call is TRBV9, the J call TRBJ1-2; 7 bases agree with TRBD1. This CDR3 comprises 17 residues. CDR1 SGDLS and CDR2 YYNGEE come from the germline V gene. V shed 3 bases, J shed 8 bases, and the junction held 19 bases outside the gene matches. This CDR3 reads CASSARDSATLRQGYTF. CDR3 bases: TGTGCCAGCAGCGCCCGGGACAGCGCCACTCTTCGCCAGGGCTACACCTTC.

V gene TRBV30 combines with J gene TRBJ2-6; D unresolved. Germline CDR1 and CDR2: GTSNPN and SVGIG (reference sequence). This CDR3 region has 12 residues. The ends were cut back, 4 bases at V and 2 bases at J, with 3 bases in the middle. Here the CDR3 DNA reads TGTGCCTGGACAACTGGGGCCAACGTCCTGACTTTC. Translating gives CAWTTGANVLTF. Full variable domain (outside the CDR3, taken from reference TRBV30 and TRBJ2-6): SQTIHQWPATLVQPVGSPLSLECTVEGTSNPNLYWYRQAAGRGLQLLFYSVGIGQISSEVPQNLSASRPQDRQFILSSKKLLLSDSGFYLCAWTTGANVLTFGAGSRLTVL.

This clonotype was found a few times. The chain employs TRBV14 and TRBJ2-2; D is ambiguous. This CDR3 has 13 amino acids. Germline loops: CDR1 SGHDN, CDR2 FVKESK. The ends were cut back, 2 bases at V and 5 bases at J, with 6 bases in the middle. In nucleotides, the CDR3 is TGTGCCAGCAGCCAATATTGGACCGGGGAGCTGTTTTTT. Translation: CASSQYWTGELFF. Using reference TRBV14 and TRBJ2-2 for the parts outside the CDR3, the full variable domain is EAGVTQFPSHSVIEKGQTVTLRCDPISGHDNLYWYRRVMGKEIKFLLHFVKESKQDESGMPNNRFLAERTGGTYSTLKVQPAELEDSGVYFCASSQYWTGELFFGEGSRLTVL.

This clonotype was detected a few times. The chain carries TRBV11-2 and TRBJ1-5, with 7 bases fitting TRBD1. The CDR3 is 17 amino acids. Germline V lookup: CDR1 SGHAT, CDR2 FQNNGV. The J segment lost 0 bases and the V segment lost 0 bases, leaving 5 bases of the junction unmatched. In DNA, the CDR3 is TGTGCCAGCAGCTTAGATCACAGGGGTTATAGCAATCAGCCCCAGCATTTT. This encodes CASSLDHRGYSNQPQHF.

A few counts support this clonotype. The chain joins TRBV30 to TRBJ2-1; D unresolved. V shed 0 bases and J shed 10 bases, with 22 bases lying between them. Germline V lookup: CDR1 GTSNPN, CDR2 SVGIG (reference sequence). CDR3 size: 16 residues. For the CDR3, the DNA is TGTGCCTGGAGTGTACTTGAAGCTCTTCGGCAAGGGGAGCAGTTCTTC. Translation: CAWSVLEALRQGEQFF.

This clonotype was counted between two and nine times. V gene TRBV3-1 combines with J gene TRBJ1-2; D unclear. The CDR3 is made up of 15 amino acids. Trimming cost V 0 bases and J 2 bases, with 10 bases left between them. Germline V CDR1 and CDR2: LGHDT, YNNKEL (reference sequence). CDR3 nucleotide sequence: TGTGCCAGCAGCCAAGATAGACTGTCAAACTATGGCTACACCTTC. It codes for CASSQDRLSNYGYTF. The variable domain in full, with the rest retrieved from reference TRBV3-1 and TRBJ1-2, is DTAVSQTPKYLVTQMGNDKSIKCEQNLGHDTMYWYKQDSKKFLKIMFSYNNKELIINETVPNRFSPKSPDKAHLNLHINSLELGDSAVYFCASSQDRLSNYGYTFGSGTRLTVV.

This clonotype has at least ten counts. This sequence joins TRBV20-1 and TRBJ1-2, with 9 bases that match TRBD1. V shed 0 bases and J 4 bases; nucleotides not matched to a gene: 6. Germline loops: CDR1 DFQATT, CDR2 SNEGSKA (reference sequence). The CDR3 is 15 amino acids. For the CDR3, the DNA is TGCAGTGCTAGAGATCCGGACAGGGGATTCTATGGCTACACCTTC. Translated, it gives CSARDPDRGFYGYTF.

This clonotype was detected ten times or more. CDR3: CASGPLIAGEQETQYF. In nucleotides, the CDR3 is TGTGCTAGTGGCCCCCTGATAGCGGGAGAACAAGAGACCCAGTACTTC. This rearrangement joins TRBV12-5 to TRBJ2-5; 9 bases are shared with TRBD2. V trimming: 6 bases; J trimming: 2 bases; junction bases outside the gene matches: 10. Germline-derived CDR1 and CDR2 are LGHNT and FRNRAP. This CDR3 has 16 residues. Combining the CDR3 with reference TRBV12-5 and TRBJ2-5 gives the whole variable domain DARVTQTPRHKVTEMGQEVTMRCQPILGHNTVFWYRQTMMQGLELLAYFRNRAPLDDSGMPKDRFSAEMPDATLATLKIQPSEPRDSAVYFCASGPLIAGEQETQYFGPGTRLLVL.

The sample holds many counts of this clonotype. This sequence joins TRBV30 and TRBJ2-5; D remains unclear. The CDR3 extends over 12 amino acids. V was shortened by 2 bases and J by 2 bases, with 6 bases between the two germline ends. Germline V gene lookup returns CDR1 GTSNPN and CDR2 SVGIG (reference sequence). CDR3 DNA: TGTGCCTGGAGTCGGCAGCAAGAGACCCAGTACTTC. It is translated as CAWSRQQETQYF.

This clonotype was found many times. The rearrangement joins TRBV11-2 to TRBJ2-1; D uncertain. Trimming removed 5 bases from V and 8 bases from J, with 22 bases in between. Germline V CDR1 and CDR2: SGHAT, FQNNGV. The CDR3 covers 16 residues. The chain's CDR3 is CASSPMTASFIDEQFF. The CDR3 nucleotides read TGTGCCAGCAGCCCAATGACGGCGTCTTTTATCGATGAGCAGTTCTTC.

This clonotype showed up many times. V and J are TRBV12-3 or TRBV12-4 and TRBJ1-3; D is uncertain. The CDR3 has 14 amino acids. V lost 3 bases and J 3 bases, leaving 9 bases between the germline ends. The DNA for the CDR3 is TGTGCCAGCAGTTTCCCGTCCCTTGGAAACACCATATATTTT. This gives the protein CASSFPSLGNTIYF.

CDR3 in DNA: TGCGCCAGCAGTGAGTCTTTCACGGGGGACAATGAGCAGTTCTTC. Protein sequence: CASSESFTGDNEQFF. The chain recombines TRBV10-1 with TRBJ2-1; weak D call: TRBD2 (6 bases). The germline V gene has CDR1 WNHNN and CDR2 SYGVQD (reference sequence). The length of the CDR3 is 15 residues. Trimming took off 0 bases at V and 5 bases at J, with 11 bases between the two ends.

This clonotype was recorded at least ten times. This rearrangement joins TRBV11-3 to TRBJ2-5, with 7 bases identical to TRBD2. V dropped 5 bases and J dropped 2; count of bases not matched to a gene: 8. The germline CDR1 and CDR2 sequences are SGHNT and YENEEA. There are 15 residues in the CDR3. The CDR3 protein is CASSPREDGQETQYF. The CDR3 region has the DNA TGTGCCAGCAGCCCCCGGGAGGACGGACAAGAGACCCAGTACTTC.

This clonotype was observed many times. J is TRBJ1-5 and V is TRBV19; D is unclear. The CDR3 length is 16 residues. Deletions cut 3 bases from V and 0 bases from J, with 12 bases between. The V gene's germline CDR1 is LNHDA and CDR2 SQIVND (reference sequence). The CDR3 loop reads CASSIEFPFSNQPQHF. In DNA form, the CDR3 reads TGTGCCAGTAGTATTGAGTTCCCTTTTAGCAATCAGCCCCAGCATTTT. Variable domain in full (rest from reference TRBV19 and TRBJ1-5): DGGITQSPKYLFRKEGQNVTLSCEQNLNHDAMYWYRQDPGQGLRLIYYSQIVNDFQKGDIAEGYSVSREKKESFPLTVTSAQKNPTAFYLCASSIEFPFSNQPQHFGDGTRLSIL.

There are many counts of this clonotype. The chain employs TRBV2 and TRBJ1-2; TRBD1 agrees at 9 bases. J gave up 1 base and V 11 bases, and 11 bases lay outside the gene matches. The CDR3 length is 15 residues. Germline CDR1 SNHLY, CDR2 FYNNEI. In nucleotides, the CDR3 is TGTGCCGACAAAACAGGGGGCGGAGGTAACTATGGCTACACCTTC. Protein product: CADKTGGGGNYGYTF. Full variable domain (missing parts from reference TRBV2 and TRBJ1-2): EPEVTQTPSHQVTQMGQEVILRCVPISNHLYFYWYRQILGQKVEFLVSFYNNEISEKSEIFDDQFSVERPDGSNFTLKIRSTKLEDSAMYFCADKTGGGGNYGYTFGSGTRLTVV.